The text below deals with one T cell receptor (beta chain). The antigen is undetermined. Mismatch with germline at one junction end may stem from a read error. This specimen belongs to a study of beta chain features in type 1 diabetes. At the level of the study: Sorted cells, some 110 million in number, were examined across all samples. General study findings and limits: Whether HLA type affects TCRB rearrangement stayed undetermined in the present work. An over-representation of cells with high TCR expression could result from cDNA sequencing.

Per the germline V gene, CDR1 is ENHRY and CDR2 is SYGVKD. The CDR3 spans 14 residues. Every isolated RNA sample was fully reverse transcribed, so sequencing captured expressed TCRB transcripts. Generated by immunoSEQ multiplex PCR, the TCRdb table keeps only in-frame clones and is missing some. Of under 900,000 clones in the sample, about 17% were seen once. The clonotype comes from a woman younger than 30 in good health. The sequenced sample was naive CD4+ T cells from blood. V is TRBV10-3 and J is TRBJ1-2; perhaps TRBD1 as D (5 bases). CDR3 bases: TGTGCCAGCAGTCCGGGACGTACGATCTATGGCTACACCTTC. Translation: CASSPGRTIYGYTF.